One sample yielded the 32 T cell receptor beta chains listed below, sequenced in a study of CD8+CD57+ T cells in acquired aplastic anemia. TCR beta VDJ and CDR3 profiling used genomic DNA as template. TCRdb re-analysed the reads in MiXCR, keeping a single row per CDR3 protein. The table records about half a million distinct CDR3 sequences, around 30% of them present only once. Individuals selected for sequencing had exhibited CD8+CD57+ cell expansion on flow cytometry. Sequenced input: sorted CD4+, CD8+, or CD8+CD57+ T cells (not recorded which) from PBMCs. The receptors were gathered from a human donor with aplastic anemia.

At least ten counts were recorded for this clonotype. V is TRBV15 and J is TRBJ2-7; 7 nucleotides match TRBD1. CDR1 is LNHNV and CDR2 is YYDKDF in the germline V gene (reference sequence). After removal of 0 bases from V and 2 bases from J, the junction contained 7 bases not matched to a gene. The CDR3 sequence is 16 residues long. The CDR3 DNA is TGTGCCACCAGCAGAGATCGGACAGGAGGAACCTACGAGCAGTACTTC. Protein: CATSRDRTGGTYEQYF.

This clonotype was recorded at least ten times. The J gene is TRBJ2-3, the V gene TRBV2; 7 nucleotides match TRBD2. CDR1 is SNHLY, CDR2 FYNNEI, per germline. This CDR3 is built from 14 residues. V shed 8 bases, J shed 0 bases, and the junction held 5 bases outside the gene matches. The CDR3 DNA sequence: TGTGCCAGCGGGAGCGGGACTAGCACAGATACGCAGTATTTT. This translates into CASGSGTSTDTQYF.

This clonotype was detected only a few times. The chain recombines TRBV9 with TRBJ1-1, with D hard to call. The CDR3 runs to 15 residues. Deletions cut 4 bases from V and 5 bases from J, with 18 bases between. Per germline, CDR1 SGDLS and CDR2 YYNGEE. CDR3 nucleotide sequence: TGTGCCAGCAGCTCCACTGCGCTTTGGGGTACTGAAGCTTTCTTT. It encodes CASSSTALWGTEAFF.

The V call is TRBV19, the J call TRBJ1-1; D may be TRBD1 (6 bases). Germline V gene lookup returns CDR1 LNHDA and CDR2 SQIVND (reference sequence). V lost 6 bases to trimming and J lost 1 base, with 12 bases between them. The CDR3 loop spans 14 amino acids. The CDR3, as DNA: TGTGCCAGTAGCATGGGGGCAGGGAACACTGAAGCTTTCTTT. Translation gives CASSMGAGNTEAFF.

This clonotype was counted ten times or more. The rearrangement links TRBV20-1 to TRBJ1-5; maybe TRBD1 (5 bases). Trimming stripped 6 bases from V and 5 bases from J, with 17 bases between. CDR1 and CDR2 from the germline V gene are DFQATT and SNEGSKA (reference sequence). This CDR3 is 14 amino acids long. In nucleotides, the CDR3 is TGCAGTGCCGGGGGGAGGGGCGGGGATCAGCCCCAGCATTTT. This codes for CSAGGRGGDQPQHF.

The chain couples TRBV7-6 to TRBJ1-6, with 9 positions matching TRBD1. The CDR3 loop spans 16 amino acids. From germline, CDR1 is SGHVS and CDR2 FNYEAQ. V trimming: 5 bases; J trimming: 4 bases; junction bases outside the gene matches: 6. The CDR3: CASSDGTGPYNSPLHF. The CDR3 bases are TGTGCCAGCAGCGACGGGACAGGGCCATATAATTCACCCCTCCACTTT.

The chain is built from TRBV20-1 and TRBJ1-2, with D possibly matching TRBD1 (5 bases). The germline CDR1 and CDR2 sequences are DFQATT and SNEGSKA (reference sequence). The CDR3 loop spans 12 amino acids. Trimming left V 3 bases short and J 5 bases short, with 10 bases between. CDR3 sequence (DNA): TGCAGTGCTAGTCAGCGGACATATGGCTACACCTTC. Its translation: CSASQRTYGYTF.

This clonotype has a handful of counts. The chain employs TRBV5-5 and TRBJ1-1; TRBD1 is a possible D gene (5 bases). In germline, CDR1 is SGHKS, CDR2 YYEKEE (reference sequence). V gave up 0 bases and J gave up 6 bases, with 15 bases separating them. There are 15 residues in the CDR3. The CDR3 DNA is TGTGCCAGCAGCTTGGATTTCGGGGGGTCCTCTGAAGCTTTCTTT. This codes for CASSLDFGGSSEAFF.

This clonotype was observed many times. The V and J genes are TRBV7-9 and TRBJ1-6; TRBD1 agrees at 7 bases. V shed 7 bases and J 7 bases; nucleotides not matched to a gene: 7. The CDR3 has 14 residues. Germline lookup yields CDR1 SEHNR and CDR2 FQNEAQ (reference sequence). The CDR3 region is CASNRQGRNSPLHF. CDR3 DNA sequence: TGTGCCAGCAACAGACAGGGAAGAAATTCACCCCTCCACTTT.

Worth noting for this clonotype: Germline is not matched at one junction end, which may reflect a read error. The V and J genes are TRBV7-2 and TRBJ2-5, with D tentatively TRBD1 (6 bases). The CDR3 has 16 residues. The germline V gene encodes CDR1 SGHTA and CDR2 FQGNSA. The CDR3 spells CASGLVLAGEGETQYF. CDR3 DNA sequence: TGTGCCAGCGGCTTAGTTCTGGCAGGGGAAGGTGAGACCCAGTACTTC. Full variable domain (missing parts from reference TRBV7-2 and TRBJ2-5): GAGVSQSPSNKVTEKGKDVELRCDPISGHTALYWYRQSLGQGLEFLIYFQGNSAPDKSGLPSDRFSAERTGGSVSTLTIQRTQQEDSAVYLCASGLVLAGEGETQYFGPGTRLLVL.

This clonotype was seen more than once but under ten times. The V gene is TRBV20-1, the J gene TRBJ1-1, with TRBD1 as a possible D gene (6 bases). The CDR3 has 16 residues. The germline V and J ends were trimmed by 3 bases and 3 bases, with 20 bases remaining between them. Germline CDR1 is DFQATT and CDR2 is SNEGSKA (reference sequence). CDR3 coding DNA: TGCAGTGCTAGGGAGGTCAGACTGGGGGCGCACACTGAAGCTTTCTTT. Protein sequence: CSAREVRLGAHTEAFF.

The V call is TRBV11-1, the J call TRBJ2-1, with D maybe TRBD2 (5 bases). V lost 5 bases to trimming and J lost 0 bases, with 17 bases between them. The CDR3 is 17 residues long. Germline values: CDR1 SGHAT, CDR2 FQDESV (reference sequence). This chain's CDR3 is CASSPSLSGSSYNEQFF. The CDR3 DNA is TGTGCCAGCAGCCCCAGTTTGAGCGGTAGCTCCTACAATGAGCAGTTCTTC.

This clonotype was seen ten or more times. J is TRBJ2-5 and V is TRBV19, with a possible D match to TRBD2 (5 bases). The V gene lost 3 bases and the J gene lost 2 bases, with 16 bases spanning the gap. The V gene's germline CDR1 is LNHDA and CDR2 SQIVND (reference sequence). The CDR3 has 16 amino acids. In nucleotides, the CDR3 is TGTGCCAGTAGTATGGTGAATCGGGAAAGACAAGAGACCCAGTACTTC. Encoded protein: CASSMVNRERQETQYF.

This clonotype has only one observation. This sequence joins TRBV12-3 or TRBV12-4 and TRBJ1-3; D call uncertain. The CDR3 consists of 19 residues. V gave up 10 bases and J gave up 0 bases, with 28 bases separating them. CDR3 amino acids: CATQFMANIGMNSGNTIYF. As DNA, the CDR3 is TGTGCCACCCAGTTTATGGCAAATATAGGAATGAACTCTGGAAACACCATATATTTT.

This clonotype was counted many times. In DNA, the CDR3 is TGCAGTGCCAGGCCCGGGACCTCTTATAATTCACCCCTCCACTTT. Translating it yields CSARPGTSYNSPLHF. The rearrangement links TRBV20-1 to TRBJ1-6, with D perhaps matching TRBD1 (5 bases). Germline V gives CDR1 DFQATT, CDR2 SNEGSKA (reference sequence). Trimming removed 6 bases at V and 4 bases at J, with 16 bases between. CDR3 length: 15 residues.

This clonotype occurred many times. The CDR3 region has the DNA TGCAGTGCATCGGTCGGGACAATAAGCAATCAGCCCCAGCATTTT. It yields the protein CSASVGTISNQPQHF. The V and J genes are TRBV20-1 and TRBJ1-5, with D perhaps TRBD1 (6 bases). V lost 6 bases and J lost 1, with 16 bases in between. The CDR3 is 15 residues long. In germline, CDR1 is DFQATT, CDR2 SNEGSKA (reference sequence).

Only a few counts were recorded for this clonotype. The chain has TRBV25-1 and TRBJ1-2, with 8 positions matching TRBD1. With 5 bases clipped from V and 4 bases from J, the junction kept 12 bases outside the gene matches. This CDR3 is built from 16 residues. The germline CDR1 and CDR2 sequences are MGHDK and SYGVNS. CDR3 nucleotide sequence: TGTGCCAGCAGTTTAGAGAGCACGGGACAGGCCTATGGCTACACCTTC. Its protein product is CASSLESTGQAYGYTF.

V and J are TRBV4-1 and TRBJ2-7; D possibly corresponds to TRBD2 (6 bases). There are 15 residues in the CDR3. Germline lookup yields CDR1 MGHRA and CDR2 YSYEKL. Trimming stripped 8 bases from V and 1 base from J, with 18 bases between. CDR3: CASGLADGGSYEQYF. DNA for the CDR3: TGCGCCAGCGGCCTGGCGGATGGGGGGTCCTACGAGCAGTACTTC.

At least ten counts were recorded for this clonotype. The junction and the germline gene differ at one end; a read error may be behind it. The V and J genes are TRBV7-2 and TRBJ2-7; a weak D match, TRBD1 (6 bases). CDR3 length: 12 amino acids. The germline V gene encodes CDR1 SGHTA and CDR2 FQGNSA. The CDR3 DNA is TGCGCCAGCAGTTTACAGGGCTACGAGCAGTACTTC. It codes for CASSLQGYEQYF.

In this sample, this clonotype turned up many times. An end of the junction differs from the germline gene, which may be a read error. The rearrangement uses TRBV7-7 and TRBJ1-1, with D possibly being TRBD1 (5 bases). CDR3 length: 13 residues. CDR1 and CDR2 from the germline V gene are SSHAT and FNYEAQ (reference sequence). The CDR3: CASSRDRNTEAFF. In nucleotides, the CDR3 is TGTGCTAGCAGCCGTGACAGGAACACTGAAGCTTTCTTT.

The sample holds a few counts of this clonotype. The rearrangement uses TRBV6-2 or TRBV6-3 and TRBJ1-1; D is ambiguous. The CDR3 is 13 residues long. Between the trimmed V and J ends, which lost 5 bases and 0 bases, there was a span of 7 bases. Germline CDR1 MNHEY, CDR2 SVGEGT. Here the CDR3 DNA reads TGTGCCAGCAGTCCGGACCTGAACACTGAAGCTTTCTTT. It codes for CASSPDLNTEAFF.

A note on this clonotype: With a much larger clone just one base away, this may be a read error. This chain uses TRBV7-2 with TRBJ2-7; 8 nucleotides align to TRBD2. The CDR3 has 14 amino acids. Germline V gene data show CDR1 as SGHTA and CDR2 as FQGNSA. The CDR3 reads CPSSQLAEGFEQYF. The CDR3, as DNA: TGTCCCAGCAGCCAACTAGCGGAGGGATTCGAGCAGTACTTC. The variable domain in full, with the rest retrieved from reference TRBV7-2 and TRBJ2-7, is GAGVSQSPSNKVTEKGKDVELRCDPISGHTALYWYRQSLGQGLEFLIYFQGNSAPDKSGLPSDRFSAERTGGSVSTLTIQRTQQEDSAVYLCPSSQLAEGFEQYFGPGTRLTVT.

About this clonotype itself: A much larger clone lies one base from this, so it may be a read error. V gene TRBV7-9 combines with J gene TRBJ1-1; D may be TRBD1 (5 bases). Trimming removed 2 bases from V and 1 base from J, with 8 bases in between. CDR1 and CDR2 from the germline V gene are SEHNR and FQNEAQ (reference sequence). This CDR3 comprises 14 residues. CDR3 nucleotide sequence: TGTGCCAGCAGCTTAATCACAGGGAACACTGAAGCTTTCTTT. Protein product: CASSLITGNTEAFF. The whole variable domain, filled in from reference TRBV7-9 and TRBJ1-1, reads DTGVSQNPRHKITKRGQNVTFRCDPISEHNRLYWYRQTLGQGPEFLTYFQNEAQLEKSRLLSDRFSAERPKGSFSTLEIQRTEQGDSAMYLCASSLITGNTEAFFGQGTRLTVV.

This clonotype was counted many times. V usage is TRBV2 and J usage is TRBJ1-2, with 7 bases that match TRBD1. The CDR3 is 14 amino acids. Trimming cost V 5 bases and J 6 bases; bases outside gene matches: 9. Germline V CDR1 and CDR2: SNHLY, FYNNEI. This CDR3 is CASSRTGEANGYTF. The CDR3 DNA reads TGTGCCAGCAGTCGTACAGGGGAGGCGAATGGCTACACCTTC.

V is TRBV2 and J is TRBJ1-6; the D gene is possibly TRBD1 (6 bases). The CDR3 length is 15 residues. The V end was cut by 1 base, the J end by 6 bases, with 10 bases between. In germline, CDR1 is SNHLY, CDR2 FYNNEI. CDR3: CASSEGQGINSPLHF. CDR3 coding DNA: TGTGCCAGCAGTGAAGGCCAGGGGATTAATTCACCCCTCCACTTT.

V gene TRBV11-2 combines with J gene TRBJ1-1; perhaps TRBD1 as D (6 bases). The CDR3 spans 15 residues. The germline CDR1 and CDR2 sequences are SGHAT and FQNNGV. Trimming shortened V by 2 bases and J by 0 bases, and 10 bases separated the two germline ends. The DNA of the CDR3 is TGTGCCAGCAGCTTATATCAGGGGCTGAACACTGAAGCTTTCTTT. It is translated as CASSLYQGLNTEAFF.

The chain has TRBV4-3 and TRBJ1-2; 7 bases map to TRBD1. J was trimmed by 6 bases and V by 0 bases; bases with no gene match: 13. Per germline, CDR1 LGHNA and CDR2 YSLEER. The CDR3 covers 17 residues. CDR3: CASSQDSVAGGFDGYTF. The CDR3 coding sequence is TGCGCCAGCAGCCAAGATTCGGTGGCAGGGGGTTTTGATGGCTACACCTTC.

This chain links TRBV19 with TRBJ2-3, with D unclear. The V gene lost 3 bases and the J gene lost 4 bases, with 17 bases spanning the gap. The CDR3 contains 16 residues. CDR1 and CDR2 (germline): LNHDA, SQIVND (reference sequence). CDR3 sequence reads: CASSISSSVSPDTQYF. DNA of the CDR3: TGTGCCAGTAGTATCTCTTCTAGTGTTTCGCCAGATACGCAGTATTTT.

This clonotype was found many times. The rearrangement uses TRBV19 and TRBJ2-7; D is unresolved. The germline V gene has CDR1 LNHDA and CDR2 SQIVND (reference sequence). The CDR3 extends over 11 amino acids. The V end lost 5 bases, the J end lost 4 bases, and 6 bases lay between the germline ends. The CDR3: CASSSQYEQYF. The CDR3 DNA follows: TGTGCCAGTAGTTCACAGTACGAGCAGTACTTC.

This clonotype was detected a few times. The chain is built from TRBV4-2 and TRBJ1-6; a possible D gene is TRBD1 (5 bases). The CDR3 runs to 16 residues. Germline V gene lookup returns CDR1 LGHNA and CDR2 YNFKEQ. Trimming removed 4 bases at V and 8 bases at J, with 18 bases between. CDR3 in DNA: TGTGCCAGCAGCCTGACATGGAGACAGCGAGATTCACCCCTCCACTTT. It yields the protein CASSLTWRQRDSPLHF.

This clonotype showed up just a few times. The J gene is TRBJ2-3, the V gene TRBV14; D is ambiguous. The germline V gene has CDR1 SGHDN and CDR2 FVKESK. The V end lost 1 base, the J end lost 1 base, and 6 bases lay between the germline ends. There are 14 residues in the CDR3. CDR3 sequence reads: CASSQGVGTDTQYF. CDR3 nucleotides: TGTGCCAGCAGCCAAGGGGTGGGCACAGATACGCAGTATTTT.

This clonotype was detected only a few times. Since a much larger clone is just one base distant, this may be a read error. V usage is TRBV24-1 and J usage is TRBJ2-2, with D perhaps TRBD2 (5 bases). CDR3 size: 13 residues. Germline CDR1 KGHDR, CDR2 SFDVKD. CDR3 DNA: TGTGCCACCAGTGAGCCAGGTTCCGGGGAGCCGTTTTTT. Protein product: CATSEPGSGEPFF.